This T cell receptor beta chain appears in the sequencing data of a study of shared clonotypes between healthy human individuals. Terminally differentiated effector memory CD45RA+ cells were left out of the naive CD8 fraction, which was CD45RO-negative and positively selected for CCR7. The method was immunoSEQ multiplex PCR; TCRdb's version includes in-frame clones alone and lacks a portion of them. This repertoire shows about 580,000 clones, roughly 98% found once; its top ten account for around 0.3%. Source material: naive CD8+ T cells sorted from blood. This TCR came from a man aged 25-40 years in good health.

The CDR3 region has the DNA TGTGCCAGCAGCCCTCAGGGACAGACTCCTCCCTACGAGCAGTACTTC. Amino acid sequence: CASSPQGQTPPYEQYF. The gene calls are TRBV7-9 and TRBJ2-7, with 7 bases matching TRBD1. J was trimmed by 2 bases and V by 5 bases; bases with no gene match: 12. The CDR3 has 16 amino acids. Germline CDR1 reads SEHNR; CDR2 reads FQNEAQ (reference sequence).